One sample yielded the 9 T cell receptor beta chains listed below, sequenced in a study of OX40 agonist ivuxolimab in advanced cancers. This table comes from immunoSEQ multiplex PCR, and its TCRdb copy is limited to in-frame clones, with some not included. The data hold roughly 64,000 clones, with around 90% observed a single time. Sequencing used CD4+ or CD8+ T cells sorted from blood, obtained in a trial of the OX40 agonist ivuxolimab. Source of these receptors: an adult with an advanced solid tumor such as melanoma, head and neck, liver or kidney cancer.

J is TRBJ2-1 and V is TRBV28; D uncertain. Trimming stripped 1 base from V and 7 bases from J, with 5 bases between. CDR3 size: 12 residues. CDR1 MDHEN and CDR2 SYDVKM come from the germline V gene. The CDR3 here is CASSLSLNEQFF. The CDR3 bases are TGTGCCAGCAGTTTATCCCTAAATGAGCAGTTCTTC.

Only one count was recorded for this clone. The CDR3 protein is CASSLRGGTEAFF. The CDR3 nucleotides read TGTGCCAGCAGTTTAAGGGGGGGGACTGAAGCTTTCTTT. The J gene is TRBJ1-1, the V gene TRBV28, with D perhaps TRBD1 (6 bases). The CDR3 totals 13 residues. V dropped 2 bases and J dropped 5 bases, with 9 bases sitting between them. Germline V gives CDR1 MDHEN, CDR2 SYDVKM.

The chain uses TRBV5-1 and TRBJ1-4, with D hard to call. The V gene's germline CDR1 is SGHRS and CDR2 YFSETQ. The V end lost 4 bases, the J end lost 8 bases, and 18 bases lay between the germline ends. The CDR3 is 15 amino acids. The CDR3 region has the DNA TGCGCCAGCAGCACCTCGGACGGAGGAGAAGAAAAACTGTTTTTT. Translation: CASSTSDGGEEKLFF.

The chain joins TRBV7-2 to TRBJ1-1; 10 bases fit TRBD1. The CDR3 is 17 amino acids. The V gene end was trimmed by 5 bases and the J gene end by 1 base; junction bases not matched to a gene: 10. CDR1 is SGHTA and CDR2 is FQGNSA in the germline V gene. CDR3 sequence (DNA): TGTGCCAGCAGCAAAAGGGACAGGGGCTTCGAGAACACTGAAGCTTTCTTT. It is translated as CASSKRDRGFENTEAFF.

In its sample, this clone was seen once. The chain carries TRBV19 and TRBJ2-5; D gene uncertain. V was cut by 4 bases and J by 7 bases, with 10 bases left in between. The V gene's germline CDR1 is LNHDA and CDR2 SQIVND (reference sequence). The CDR3 length is 12 residues. CDR3 nucleotides: TGTGCCAGTAGTAGGGTTTCGGGGACCCAGTACTTC. Translated: CASSRVSGTQYF.

This rearrangement joins TRBV9 to TRBJ2-7, with a weak D call TRBD2 (6 bases). The V gene's germline CDR1 is SGDLS and CDR2 YYNGEE. The CDR3 covers 12 residues. V shed 7 bases and J shed 7 bases, with 15 bases lying between them. CDR3: CASGRDHFEQYF. CDR3 nucleotides: TGTGCCAGCGGGCGGGACCACTTTGAGCAGTACTTC.

The chain links TRBV15 to TRBJ2-5, with 8 positions matching TRBD1. Germline values: CDR1 LNHNV, CDR2 YYDKDF (reference sequence). J gave up 7 bases and V 0 bases, and 4 bases lay outside the gene matches. The CDR3 consists of 14 residues. The CDR3 sequence is CATSRDTGGGTQYF. The CDR3 nucleotides are TGTGCCACCAGCAGAGACACAGGGGGAGGGACCCAGTACTTC.

This clone was seen a few times. The chain is built from TRBV19 and TRBJ2-3; 12 bases fit TRBD2. CDR1 and CDR2 (germline): LNHDA, SQIVND (reference sequence). This CDR3 comprises 16 residues. J gave up 3 bases and V 5 bases, and 6 bases lay outside the gene matches. The CDR3 protein is CASSSTSGSLTDTQYF. The DNA for the CDR3 is TGTGCCAGTAGTTCGACTAGCGGGAGTCTTACAGATACGCAGTATTTT.

The chain joins TRBV28 to TRBJ1-2; D gene unclear. V was clipped by 2 bases and J by 2 bases, with 9 bases between them. CDR3 length: 14 amino acids. Germline CDR1 MDHEN, CDR2 SYDVKM. CDR3 sequence: CASSLTWANYGYTF. The CDR3 nucleotides read TGTGCCAGCAGTTTAACGTGGGCGAACTATGGCTACACCTTC.